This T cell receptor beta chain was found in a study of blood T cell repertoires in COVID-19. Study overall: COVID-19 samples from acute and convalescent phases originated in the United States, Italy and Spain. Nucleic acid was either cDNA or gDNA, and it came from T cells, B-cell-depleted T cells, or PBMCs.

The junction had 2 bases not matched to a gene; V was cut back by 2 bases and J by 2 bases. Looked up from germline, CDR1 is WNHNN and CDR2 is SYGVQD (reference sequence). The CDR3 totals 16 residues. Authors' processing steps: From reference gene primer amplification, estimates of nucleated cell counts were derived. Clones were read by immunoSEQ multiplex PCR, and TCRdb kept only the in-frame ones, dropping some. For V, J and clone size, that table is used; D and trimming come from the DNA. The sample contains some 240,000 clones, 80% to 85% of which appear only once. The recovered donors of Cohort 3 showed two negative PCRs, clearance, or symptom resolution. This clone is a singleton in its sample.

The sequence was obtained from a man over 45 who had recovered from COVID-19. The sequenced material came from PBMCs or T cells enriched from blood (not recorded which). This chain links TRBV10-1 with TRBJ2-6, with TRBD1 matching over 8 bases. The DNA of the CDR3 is TGCGCCAGCAGTGAGGGGACAGGAACTGGGGCCAACGTCCTGACTTTC. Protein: CASSEGTGTGANVLTF.